This TCR beta chain was sequenced during a study of CD8+ T cells in alopecia areata. Indicated treatment: oral pan-JAK inhibitor, 5-10 mg twice daily. Concerning this clone itself: No antigen is known for it.

Whole-study findings and limits: Amid tofacitinib therapy, many expanded lesional clones stayed present in scalp and blood. Within the top 100, expanded CD8+ clones significantly decreased with tofacitinib, as did scalp clonality. As there was one nonresponder, how baseline CD8+ expansion relates to response remains uncertain.

CDR1 and CDR2 (germline): LNHDA, SQIVND (reference sequence). The V gene end was trimmed by 1 base and the J gene end by 7 bases; junction bases not matched to a gene: 3. The CDR3 runs 15 residues. Following RNA extraction, reverse transcription yielded cDNA that acted as the sequencing template. The protocol was immunoSEQ multiplex PCR, while the TCRdb copy is restricted to in-frame clones and leaves out a portion. The sample yields 120,000 to 150,000 clones, about 86% seen once. The sequencing here drew on CD8+ T cells sorted from blood, taken at week 4, from a patient treated with tofacitinib. The receptor was derived from a human donor with alopecia areata. The V and J genes are TRBV19 and TRBJ2-1, with 11 bases matching TRBD2. This CDR3 reads CASSIGLAGGNEQFF. DNA for the CDR3: TGTGCCAGTAGTATAGGGCTAGCGGGAGGTAATGAGCAGTTCTTC.